Presented here are 29 T cell receptor beta chains from one specimen sequenced in a study of T cell clonotyping in hematopoietic cell transplantation. Sequencing used immunoSEQ multiplex PCR; TCRdb keeps in-frame clones, though not all of them. Of 60,000 to 75,000 clones listed, around 94% were seen once; the top ten hold roughly 1.7%. Material: peripheral blood mononuclear cells. These receptors were taken from a man aged 45-65 years in good health. Some clones in this sample may be carry-over from other donors' samples.

The chain employs TRBV28 and TRBJ1-6; D unclear. V was pared by 10 bases and J by 7 bases, with 20 bases between. From germline, CDR1 is MDHEN and CDR2 SYDVKM. The CDR3 has 15 residues. The chain's CDR3 is CATSREQERNSPLHF. In nucleotides, the CDR3 is TGTGCCACCTCAAGGGAGCAGGAGCGAAATTCACCCCTCCACTTT.

The chain is built from TRBV6-6 and TRBJ1-1; D ambiguous. Trimming removed 6 bases from V and 1 base from J, with 9 bases in between. Germline V gene data show CDR1 as MNHNY and CDR2 as SVGAGI (reference sequence). CDR3 length: 13 amino acids. The CDR3 protein is CASRELKNTEAFF. The CDR3 coding sequence is TGTGCCAGCAGGGAATTAAAGAACACTGAAGCTTTCTTT.

This chain uses TRBV7-2 with TRBJ2-5; D is possibly TRBD1 (5 bases). The CDR3 extends over 15 amino acids. V gave up 1 base and J gave up 2 bases, with 11 bases separating them. Per germline, CDR1 SGHTA and CDR2 FQGNSA. The CDR3 bases are TGTGCCAGCAGCTTAGTCAGGGCCCTACAAGAGACCCAGTACTTC. The encoded protein is CASSLVRALQETQYF.

The CDR3 loop is CASSFRGSHEQYF. CDR3 coding DNA: TGTGCCAGCAGTTTCAGAGGGAGCCACGAGCAGTACTTC. This sequence joins TRBV28 and TRBJ2-7; perhaps TRBD2 as D (5 bases). Per the germline V gene, CDR1 is MDHEN and CDR2 is SYDVKM. This CDR3 spans 13 amino acids. V lost 3 bases and J lost 5, with 11 bases in between.

V is TRBV2 and J is TRBJ1-5; D ambiguous. This CDR3 has 13 amino acids. In germline, CDR1 is SNHLY, CDR2 FYNNEI. V was clipped by 4 bases and J by 3 bases, with 7 bases between them. The CDR3 region is CASSVLSNQPQHF. DNA of the CDR3: TGTGCCAGCAGTGTGTTGTCCAATCAGCCCCAGCATTTT. Filled out from reference TRBV2 and TRBJ1-5, the complete variable domain reads EPEVTQTPSHQVTQMGQEVILRCVPISNHLYFYWYRQILGQKVEFLVSFYNNEISEKSEIFDDQFSVERPDGSNFTLKIRSTKLEDSAMYFCASSVLSNQPQHFGDGTRLSIL.

CDR3 protein: CASSDGGRNTIYF. The CDR3 DNA sequence: TGTGCCAGCAGTGATGGGGGCAGAAACACCATATATTTT. The rearrangement joins TRBV25-1 to TRBJ1-3, with a tentative D call TRBD1 (6 bases). The CDR3 loop spans 13 amino acids. CDR1 is MGHDK and CDR2 is SYGVNS in the germline V gene. The V and J ends lost 3 bases and 5 bases respectively, with 8 bases between them. Drawing the rest from reference TRBV25-1 and TRBJ1-3, the complete variable domain is EADIYQTPRYLVIGTGKKITLECSQTMGHDKMYWYQQDPGMELHLIHYSYGVNSTEKGDLSSESTVSRIRTEHFPLTLESARPSHTSQYLCASSDGGRNTIYFGEGSWLTVV.

V usage is TRBV9 and J usage is TRBJ1-1; unclear D gene. The CDR3 has 13 residues. Deletions cut 1 base from V and 5 bases from J, with 9 bases between. CDR1 and CDR2 (germline): SGDLS, YYNGEE. As DNA, the CDR3 is TGTGCCAGCAGCGTAAGCGGAGGGACTGAAGCTTTCTTT. Translating gives CASSVSGGTEAFF.

This clone has just one count. The genes are TRBV27 and TRBJ1-1, with 9 bases fitting TRBD1. The CDR3 contains 15 residues. V shed 5 bases, J shed 4 bases, and the junction held 8 bases outside the gene matches. CDR1 MNHEY and CDR2 SMNVEV come from the germline V gene (reference sequence). The CDR3 protein is CASSLNRGLGTEAFF. CDR3 in DNA: TGTGCCAGCAGTCTCAACAGGGGGCTTGGCACTGAAGCTTTCTTT.

V usage is TRBV28 and J usage is TRBJ2-1; D perhaps matches TRBD2 (6 bases). Germline loops: CDR1 MDHEN, CDR2 SYDVKM. This CDR3 is built from 15 residues. V shed 6 bases and J shed 3 bases, with 15 bases lying between them. The chain's CDR3 is CASSLGDLNYNEQFF. In DNA form, the CDR3 reads TGTGCCAGCAGCCTGGGGGACTTAAACTACAATGAGCAGTTCTTC. The variable domain in full, with the rest retrieved from reference TRBV28 and TRBJ2-1, is DVKVTQSSRYLVKRTGEKVFLECVQDMDHENMFWYRQDPGLGLRLIYFSYDVKMKEKGDIPEGYSVSREKKERFSLILESASTNQTSMYLCASSLGDLNYNEQFFGPGTRLTVL.

This clone was recorded once. V gene TRBV2 combines with J gene TRBJ1-1; D may be TRBD1 (5 bases). The CDR3 is 12 residues long. Germline V gene sequence: CDR1 SNHLY, CDR2 FYNNEI. The germline V and J ends were trimmed by 3 bases and 6 bases, with 8 bases remaining between them. The CDR3 loop reads CASSDRGSEAFF. In nucleotides, the CDR3 is TGTGCCAGCAGTGACCGGGGGTCTGAAGCTTTCTTT.

The genes are TRBV28 and TRBJ1-2; 8 bases are a match to TRBD1. CDR1 is MDHEN and CDR2 is SYDVKM in the germline V gene. V lost 6 bases to trimming and J lost 5 bases; unmatched junction nucleotides: 5. The length of the CDR3 is 13 residues. The CDR3 nucleotides are TGTGCCAGCAGGTCGGGACAGGAGTATGGCTACACCTTC. Translating it yields CASRSGQEYGYTF.

J is TRBJ1-1 and V is TRBV9; D is undetermined. V lost 2 bases and J 0 bases, leaving 5 bases between the germline ends. Germline V gene data show CDR1 as SGDLS and CDR2 as YYNGEE. The length of the CDR3 is 13 residues. In DNA, the CDR3 is TGTGCCAGCAGCGTTCGGATGAACACTGAAGCTTTCTTT. Its protein is CASSVRMNTEAFF. The complete variable domain, with remaining parts taken from reference TRBV9 and TRBJ1-1, reads DSGVTQTPKHLITATGQRVTLRCSPRSGDLSVYWYQQSLDQGLQFLIQYYNGEERAKGNILERFSAQQFPDLHSELNLSSLELGDSALYFCASSVRMNTEAFFGQGTRLTVV.

The CDR3 region is CASSEQTMNTEAFF. The CDR3 nucleotides are TGTGCCAGCAGCGAACAGACAATGAACACTGAAGCTTTCTTT. V usage is TRBV9 and J usage is TRBJ1-1; the D is unclear. The V end was cut by 3 bases, the J end by 0 bases, with 9 bases between. The CDR3 runs 14 residues. Germline CDR1 is SGDLS and CDR2 is YYNGEE.

The chain combines TRBV11-2 with TRBJ2-1; D is perhaps TRBD1 or TRBD2 (5 bases each). Germline CDR1 reads SGHAT; CDR2 reads FQNNGV. There are 18 residues in the CDR3. Trimming took off 3 bases at V and 0 bases at J, with 18 bases between the two ends. CDR3 coding DNA: TGTGCCAGCAGCTTGGGCCAGGGAAGCGGAAGCTCCTACAATGAGCAGTTCTTC. This translates into CASSLGQGSGSSYNEQFF.

J is TRBJ1-5 and V is TRBV10-2; 12 positions match TRBD1. Germline values: CDR1 WSHSY, CDR2 SAAADI. V was pared by 8 bases and J by 10 bases, with 9 bases of the junction left unmatched. The CDR3 spans 14 residues. CDR3 region: CASQPGTGGSPQHF. The DNA of the CDR3 is TGCGCCAGCCAACCCGGGACAGGGGGCTCTCCCCAGCATTTT.

V usage is TRBV28 and J usage is TRBJ2-4, with 7 bases matching TRBD2. J was trimmed by 0 bases and V by 4 bases; bases with no gene match: 12. The CDR3 extends over 18 amino acids. The germline CDR1 and CDR2 sequences are MDHEN and SYDVKM. The CDR3 nucleotides read TGTGCCAGCAGTTCCACCGGGTCGCGGGGGTTAGCCAAAAACATTCAGTACTTC. Translation gives CASSSTGSRGLAKNIQYF.

The J gene is TRBJ2-2, the V gene TRBV7-8; D perhaps matches TRBD2 (6 bases). From germline, CDR1 is SGHVS and CDR2 FQNEAQ. The CDR3 consists of 14 residues. V dropped 5 bases and J dropped 8 bases, with 15 bases sitting between them. In DNA, the CDR3 is TGTGCCAGCAGCGTCTCTAGCGCCGCAGGGGAGCTGTTTTTT. The encoded protein is CASSVSSAAGELFF.

This clone was seen just once. The J gene is TRBJ1-6, the V gene TRBV7-2; D is undetermined. This CDR3 spans 14 amino acids. Germline V gives CDR1 SGHTA, CDR2 FQGNSA. V dropped 5 bases and J dropped 4 bases, with 9 bases sitting between them. The CDR3 region is CASSKEAYNSPLHF. In DNA form, the CDR3 reads TGTGCCAGCAGCAAAGAGGCTTATAATTCACCCCTCCACTTT.

V gene TRBV5-1 combines with J gene TRBJ2-5; D may be TRBD1 (6 bases). The CDR3 spans 13 residues. Trimming removed 5 bases at V and 2 bases at J, with 10 bases between. Germline assignment: CDR1 SGHRS and CDR2 YFSETQ. The CDR3 DNA is TGCGCCAGCAGAGGACAGCCTCAAGAGACCCAGTACTTC. Its translation: CASRGQPQETQYF.

V gene TRBV7-3 combines with J gene TRBJ2-7; TRBD1 agrees at 9 bases. Germline-derived CDR1 and CDR2 are SGHTA and FQGTGA. The V gene end was trimmed by 5 bases and the J gene end by 0 bases; junction bases not matched to a gene: 5. The CDR3 totals 15 residues. Here the CDR3 DNA reads TGTGCCAGCAGCGTAGACAGGGGGACCTCCTACGAGCAGTACTTC. This gives the protein CASSVDRGTSYEQYF.

The table lists this clone with a few counts. The rearrangement links TRBV19 to TRBJ1-2, with 7 bases matching TRBD1. The CDR3 is made up of 13 amino acids. V was pared by 3 bases and J by 9 bases, with 7 bases of the junction left unmatched. The germline gives CDR1 LNHDA, CDR2 SQIVND (reference sequence). The CDR3 spells CASSISGTVSYTF. The DNA of the CDR3 is TGTGCCAGTAGTATTTCGGGGACAGTAAGCTACACCTTC.

The chain links TRBV4-3 to TRBJ2-1; D is undetermined. The CDR3 totals 16 residues. V shed 0 bases and J shed 2 bases, with 11 bases lying between them. Germline values: CDR1 LGHNA, CDR2 YSLEER. The CDR3 spells CASSQDWGVAYNEQFF. CDR3 DNA: TGCGCCAGCAGCCAAGATTGGGGTGTCGCCTACAATGAGCAGTTCTTC.

The V and J genes are TRBV5-1 and TRBJ2-3; no firm D call. CDR3 length equals 14 residues. The germline CDR1 and CDR2 sequences are SGHRS and YFSETQ. Trimming left V 0 bases short and J 4 bases short, with 9 bases between. CDR3 sequence (DNA): TGCGCCAGCAGCTTGGAACCGTCTGCAGATACGCAGTATTTT. Translated: CASSLEPSADTQYF.

V is TRBV5-1 and J is TRBJ2-7; TRBD1 aligns across 10 bases. The length of the CDR3 is 15 residues. After removal of 4 bases from V and 5 bases from J, the junction contained 9 bases not matched to a gene. The V gene's germline CDR1 is SGHRS and CDR2 YFSETQ. The CDR3 DNA reads as TGCGCCAGCAGCCTGGGACAGGGGAAGGGCAACGAGCAGTACTTC. This sequence encodes CASSLGQGKGNEQYF. The full variable domain, in which reference TRBV5-1 and TRBJ2-7 provide the parts outside the CDR3, is KAGVTQTPRYLIKTRGQQVTLSCSPISGHRSVSWYQQTPGQGLQFLFEYFSETQRNKGNFPGRFSGRQFSNSRSEMNVSTLELGDSALYLCASSLGQGKGNEQYFGPGTRLTVT.

The rearrangement uses TRBV28 and TRBJ1-2, with D unresolved. Germline V gene data show CDR1 as MDHEN and CDR2 as SYDVKM. Trimming shortened V by 7 bases and J by 3 bases, and 9 bases separated the two germline ends. The CDR3 totals 12 residues. Here the CDR3 DNA reads TGTGCCAGCATCGGGTCCTACTATGGCTACACCTTC. It codes for CASIGSYYGYTF.

The rearrangement joins TRBV5-1 to TRBJ2-6; 8 nucleotides align to TRBD1. The CDR3 contains 15 residues. V shed 5 bases and J 2 bases; nucleotides not matched to a gene: 3. CDR1 is SGHRS, CDR2 YFSETQ, per germline. In DNA form, the CDR3 reads TGCGCCAGCAGGTGGACAGGGACTGGGGCCAACGTCCTGACTTTC. This sequence encodes CASRWTGTGANVLTF.

The chain employs TRBV28 and TRBJ2-2; the D is unclear. Trimming removed 6 bases at V and 3 bases at J, with 14 bases between. The length of the CDR3 is 15 residues. The germline V gene encodes CDR1 MDHEN and CDR2 SYDVKM. CDR3: CASRPKREDTGELFF. As DNA, the CDR3 is TGTGCCAGCAGGCCCAAACGAGAGGACACCGGGGAGCTGTTTTTT.

The rearrangement joins TRBV5-1 to TRBJ1-1; D is unresolved. V was shortened by 4 bases and J by 1 base, with 11 bases between the two germline ends. Germline V gives CDR1 SGHRS, CDR2 YFSETQ. The CDR3 has 14 amino acids. CDR3 coding DNA: TGCGCCAGCAGCCGGTGGCAGACGAACACTGAAGCTTTCTTT. Amino acids: CASSRWQTNTEAFF.

This clone was recorded only once. V usage is TRBV5-1 and J usage is TRBJ2-7; a weak D match, TRBD1 (6 bases). The CDR3 runs 14 residues. V dropped 1 base and J dropped 4 bases, with 12 bases sitting between them. Germline V gene sequence: CDR1 SGHRS, CDR2 YFSETQ. The CDR3: CASSLTSQGYEQYF. The DNA of the CDR3 is TGCGCCAGCAGCTTGACTAGTCAGGGGTACGAGCAGTACTTC. Combining the CDR3 with reference TRBV5-1 and TRBJ2-7 gives the whole variable domain KAGVTQTPRYLIKTRGQQVTLSCSPISGHRSVSWYQQTPGQGLQFLFEYFSETQRNKGNFPGRFSGRQFSNSRSEMNVSTLELGDSALYLCASSLTSQGYEQYFGPGTRLTVT.